This is a list of T cell receptor beta chains from one sample in a study of cytomegalovirus exposure and HLA in healthy donors. Generated by immunoSEQ multiplex PCR, the TCRdb table keeps only in-frame clones and is missing some. The sample has around 150,000 clones, 60% to 80% seen once. Material for sequencing was PBMCs. The receptors stem from a male donor in good health and CMV-seronegative. The CDR3 runs from the conserved cysteine through the conserved F or W. The order of the fields is D gene, V gene, CDR3 length, clone size, J gene, CDR3 DNA, CDR3 protein. A D gene is named only where the DNA matches it firmly. Some rows mark clone size as missing; the rest say once, few, many or name a class of expanded clone.

NA	TRBV27	16	few	TRBJ1-6	TGTGCCAGCACGCTACTACCAAACTCCTATAATTCACCCCTCCACTTT	CASTLLPNSYNSPLHF
NA	TRBV18	15	NA	TRBJ2-1	TGTGCCAGCTCACCCACAGGGTTCGGGTACAATGAGCAGTTCTTC	CASSPTGFGYNEQFF
NA	TRBV30	15	NA	TRBJ2-2	TGTGCCTGGAGTGTAAGTGGGAACGAACACCGGGGAGCTGTTTTT	CAWSVSGNEHRGAVF
NA	TRBV5-8	14	NA	TRBJ2-3	TGTGCCAGCAGCTTGGAGAGGGAGACAGATACGCAGTATTTT	CASSLERETDTQYF
NA	TRBV6-1	14	NA	TRBJ1-4	TGTGCCAGCAGGGAAAGGGGCGTTAATGAAAAACTGTTTTTT	CASRERGVNEKLFF
NA	TRBV19	14	NA	TRBJ2-5	TGTGCCAGTAGTATTTCCCCGAGTCAAGAGACCCAGTACTTC	CASSISPSQETQYF
TRBD1	TRBV18	15	NA	TRBJ1-2	TGTGCCAGCTCACCATCAGGCCGGACAGGGGATGGCTACACCTTC	CASSPSGRTGDGYTF
TRBD2	TRBV5-1	19	NA	TRBJ2-1	TGCGCCAGCAGCCCCGTGGAACTAGCGGGGGCCCGGCGCTACAATGAGCAGTTCTTC	CASSPVELAGARRYNEQFF
NA	TRBV10-3	13	NA	TRBJ2-3	TGTGCCATCAGTGCCCCTATGCGGGATACGCAGTATTTT	CAISAPMRDTQYF
NA	TRBV2	14	NA	TRBJ2-7	TGTGCCAGCAGTCAAAATGTCAAATCCTACGAGCAGTACTTC	CASSQNVKSYEQYF
TRBD2	TRBV15	16	NA	TRBJ2-1	TGTGCCACCAGCAGAGTGAGGTCTAGCGGGGGGTCTGAGCAGTTCTTC	CATSRVRSSGGSEQFF
TRBD1	TRBV30	17	NA	TRBJ1-5	TGTGCCTGGAGTGCCATATCCTACAGGGGTGGCAATCAGCCCCAGCATTTT	CAWSAISYRGGNQPQHF
NA	TRBV2	16	NA	TRBJ2-7	TGTGCCAGCAGTCCCTCTGGCCCCCTTCTCTCCTACGAGCAGTACTTC	CASSPSGPLLSYEQYF
TRBD1	TRBV7-2	15	NA	TRBJ2-1	TGTGCCAGCAGCACCGAGGGACAGGGGCGCAATGAGCAGTTCTTC	CASSTEGQGRNEQFF
TRBD1	TRBV7-9	15	NA	TRBJ1-1	TGTGCCAGCAGCACAAGACAGGGGTTGATTACTGAAGCTTTCTTT	CASSTRQGLITEAFF
NA	TRBV27	13	NA	TRBJ2-7	TGTGCCAGCAGTTTTCGGAGATCCTACGAGCAGTACTTC	CASSFRRSYEQYF
NA	TRBV2	12	NA	TRBJ2-5	TGTGCCAGCCAACAGGGTTTGGAGACCCAGTACTTC	CASQQGLETQYF
TRBD1	TRBV5-6	15	NA	TRBJ2-7	TGTGCCAGCAGCTTCTTTGGGACAGGGGGCTACGAGCAGTACTTC	CASSFFGTGGYEQYF
TRBD1	TRBV28	14	once	TRBJ2-1	TGTGCCAGCAGTTTAAGGACAGGGGCTTATGAGCAGTTCTTC	CASSLRTGAYEQFF
NA	TRBV5-4	12	few	TRBJ1-4	TGTGCCAGCAGCTATTACGGTGAAAAACTGTTTTTT	CASSYYGEKLFF
NA	TRBV20-1	11	NA	TRBJ1-2	TGCAGTGCTACGGACAGTACGGGCTACACCTTC	CSATDSTGYTF
NA	TRBV15	16	NA	TRBJ1-3	TGTGCCACCAGCAGAGAAGGAGGGATCTCTGGAAACACCATATATTTT	CATSREGGISGNTIYF
NA	TRBV5-1	13	few	TRBJ2-5	TGCGCCAGCAGTCCGCAGGTCCAAGAGACCCAGTACTTC	CASSPQVQETQYF
NA	TRBV7-2	13	few	TRBJ1-1	TGTGCCAGCAGCTTAGGAGGTTCCTCTGAAGCTTTCTTT	CASSLGGSSEAFF
NA	TRBV6-6	14	once	TRBJ2-2	TGTGCCAGCGGGGCAGGGGGGCTCGCCGGGGAGCTGTTTTTT	CASGAGGLAGELFF
TRBD1	TRBV28	16	NA	TRBJ1-3	TGTGCCAGCAGTTCCCCGGGACAGGGCCACGGAAACACCATATATTTT	CASSSPGQGHGNTIYF
NA	TRBV9	15	NA	TRBJ1-2	TGTGCCAGCCAACGTACCTCCGGGACAAATTATGGCTACACCTTC	CASQRTSGTNYGYTF
NA	TRBV11-2	15	NA	TRBJ2-5	TGTGCCAGCAGCTCCTCCACGGGGGGCATAAAGACCCAGTACTTC	CASSSSTGGIKTQYF
NA	TRBV7-2	16	NA	TRBJ1-2	TGTGCCAGCAGTCATGAGAGCCACGGGACGGACTATCGCTACACCTTC	CASSHESHGTDYRYTF